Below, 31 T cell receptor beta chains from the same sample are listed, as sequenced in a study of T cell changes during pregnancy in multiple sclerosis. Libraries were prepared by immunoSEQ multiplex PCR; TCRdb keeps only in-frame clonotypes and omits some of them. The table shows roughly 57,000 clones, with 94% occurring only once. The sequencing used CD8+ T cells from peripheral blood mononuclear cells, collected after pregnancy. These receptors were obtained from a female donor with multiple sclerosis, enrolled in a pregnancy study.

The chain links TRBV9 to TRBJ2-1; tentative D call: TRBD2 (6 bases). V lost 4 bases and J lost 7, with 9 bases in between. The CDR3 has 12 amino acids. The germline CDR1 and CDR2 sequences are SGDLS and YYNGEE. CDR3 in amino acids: CASSPRENEQFF. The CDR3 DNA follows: TGTGCCAGCAGCCCCCGGGAGAATGAGCAGTTCTTC.

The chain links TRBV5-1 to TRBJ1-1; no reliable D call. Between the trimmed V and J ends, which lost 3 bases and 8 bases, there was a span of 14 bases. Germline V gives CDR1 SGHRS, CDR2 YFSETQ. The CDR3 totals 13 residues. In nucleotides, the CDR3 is TGCGCCAGCAGCTCGCTGGAGATCGGGGAAGCTTTCTTT. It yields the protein CASSSLEIGEAFF.

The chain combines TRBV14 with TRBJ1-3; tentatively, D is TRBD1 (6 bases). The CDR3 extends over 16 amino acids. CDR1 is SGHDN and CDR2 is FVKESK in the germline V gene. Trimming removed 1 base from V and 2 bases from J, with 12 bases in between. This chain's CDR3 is CASSQAGGGPGNTIYF. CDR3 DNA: TGTGCCAGCAGCCAAGCCGGCGGGGGCCCTGGAAACACCATATATTTT.

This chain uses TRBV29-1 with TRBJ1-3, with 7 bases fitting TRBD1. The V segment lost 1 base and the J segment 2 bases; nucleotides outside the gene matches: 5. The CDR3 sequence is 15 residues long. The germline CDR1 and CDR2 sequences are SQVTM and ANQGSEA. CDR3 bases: TGCAGCGTTGAAGGACAGGGCTCGCCTGGAAACACCATATATTTT. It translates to CSVEGQGSPGNTIYF.

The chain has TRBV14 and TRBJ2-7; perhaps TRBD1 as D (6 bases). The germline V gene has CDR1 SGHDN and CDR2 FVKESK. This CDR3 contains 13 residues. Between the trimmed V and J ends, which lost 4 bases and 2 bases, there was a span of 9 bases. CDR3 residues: CASSLRTAYEQYF. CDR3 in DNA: TGTGCCAGCAGCCTCAGGACAGCCTACGAGCAGTACTTC.

CDR3 loop: CASSGGGGYPYEQYF. The CDR3 DNA is TGTGCCAGCAGCGGGGGGGGTGGCTACCCCTACGAGCAGTACTTC. The chain links TRBV6-1 to TRBJ2-7; 8 nucleotides agree with TRBD2. Germline V gene sequence: CDR1 MNHNS, CDR2 SASEGT. The ends lost 6 bases at V and 2 bases at J; junction bases unmatched: 9. The CDR3 loop spans 15 amino acids.

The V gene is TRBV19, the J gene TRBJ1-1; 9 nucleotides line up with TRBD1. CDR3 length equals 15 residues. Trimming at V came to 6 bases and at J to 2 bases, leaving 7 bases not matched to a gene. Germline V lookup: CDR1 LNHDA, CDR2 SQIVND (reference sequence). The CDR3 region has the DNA TGTGCCAGTAGGGGAAACAGGGGGCCTAACACTGAAGCTTTCTTT. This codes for CASRGNRGPNTEAFF.

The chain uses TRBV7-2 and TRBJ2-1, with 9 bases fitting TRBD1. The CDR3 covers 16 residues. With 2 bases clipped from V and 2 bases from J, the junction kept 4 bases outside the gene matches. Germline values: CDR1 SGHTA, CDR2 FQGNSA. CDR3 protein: CASSLYRQGAYNEQFF. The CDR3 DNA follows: TGTGCCAGCAGCTTATATAGACAGGGGGCCTACAATGAGCAGTTCTTC.

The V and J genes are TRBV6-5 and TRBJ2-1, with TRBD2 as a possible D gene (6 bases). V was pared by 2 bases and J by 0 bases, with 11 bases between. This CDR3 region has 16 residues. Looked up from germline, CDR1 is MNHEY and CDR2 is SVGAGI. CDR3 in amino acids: CASSYGTLSSYNEQFF. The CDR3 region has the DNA TGTGCCAGCAGTTACGGGACTCTGAGCTCCTACAATGAGCAGTTCTTC.

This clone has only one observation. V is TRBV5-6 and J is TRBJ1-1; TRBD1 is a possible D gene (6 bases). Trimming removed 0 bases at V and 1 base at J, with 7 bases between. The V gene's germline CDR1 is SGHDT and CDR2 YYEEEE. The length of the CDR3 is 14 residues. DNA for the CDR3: TGTGCCAGCAGCTTGGAAGGGGGGAACACTGAAGCTTTCTTT. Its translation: CASSLEGGNTEAFF.

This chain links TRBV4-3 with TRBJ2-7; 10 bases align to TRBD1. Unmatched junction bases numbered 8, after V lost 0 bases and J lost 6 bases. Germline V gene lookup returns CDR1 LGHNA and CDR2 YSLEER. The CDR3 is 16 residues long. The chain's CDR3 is CASSQDRGTGALEQYF. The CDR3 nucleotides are TGCGCCAGCAGCCAAGACCGCGGGACAGGGGCCCTCGAGCAGTACTTC.

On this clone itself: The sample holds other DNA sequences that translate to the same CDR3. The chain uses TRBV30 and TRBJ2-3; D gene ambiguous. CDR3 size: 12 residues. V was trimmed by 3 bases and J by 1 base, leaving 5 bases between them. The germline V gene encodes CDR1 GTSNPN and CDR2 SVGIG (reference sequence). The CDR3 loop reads CAWSPGTDTQYF. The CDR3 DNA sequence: TGTGCCTGGAGCCCAGGCACAGATACGCAGTATTTT. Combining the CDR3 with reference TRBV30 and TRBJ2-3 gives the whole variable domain SQTIHQWPATLVQPVGSPLSLECTVEGTSNPNLYWYRQAAGRGLQLLFYSVGIGQISSEVPQNLSASRPQDRQFILSSKKLLLSDSGFYLCAWSPGTDTQYFGPGTRLTVL.

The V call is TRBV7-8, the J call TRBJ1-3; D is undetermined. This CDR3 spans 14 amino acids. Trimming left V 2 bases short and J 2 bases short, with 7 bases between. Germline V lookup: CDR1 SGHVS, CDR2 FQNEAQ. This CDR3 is CASSLLVAGNTIYF. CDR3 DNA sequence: TGTGCCAGCAGCTTATTAGTTGCTGGAAACACCATATATTTT.

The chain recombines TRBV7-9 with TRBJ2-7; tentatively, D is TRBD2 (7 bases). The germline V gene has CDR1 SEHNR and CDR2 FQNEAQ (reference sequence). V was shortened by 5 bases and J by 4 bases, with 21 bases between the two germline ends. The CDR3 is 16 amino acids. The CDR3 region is CASSLPRGAGNYEQYF. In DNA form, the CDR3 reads TGTGCCAGCAGCCTACCCCGGGGGGCAGGCAATTACGAGCAGTACTTC.

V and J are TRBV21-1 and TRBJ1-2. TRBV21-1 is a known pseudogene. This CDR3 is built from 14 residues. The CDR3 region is CASSPRGPDYGYTF. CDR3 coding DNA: TGTGCCAGCAGCCCGCGAGGGCCGGACTATGGCTACACCTTC.

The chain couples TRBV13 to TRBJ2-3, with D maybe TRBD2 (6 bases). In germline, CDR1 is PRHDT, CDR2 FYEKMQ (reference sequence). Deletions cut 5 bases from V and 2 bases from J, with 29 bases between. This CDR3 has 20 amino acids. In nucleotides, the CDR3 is TGTGCCAGCAGCCCCCCACGGCGGGACGTTTGGGCCCTATTCACAGATACGCAGTATTTT. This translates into CASSPPRRDVWALFTDTQYF.

CDR3 in DNA: TGTGCCAGCAGCCTCTGGACTAGCGGGAGACCAGAGACCCAGTACTTC. Residues: CASSLWTSGRPETQYF. The rearrangement links TRBV7-2 to TRBJ2-5; 13 positions agree with TRBD2. The CDR3 has 16 amino acids. V was clipped by 5 bases and J by 4 bases; unmatched bases: 7. Germline V gives CDR1 SGHTA, CDR2 FQGNSA.

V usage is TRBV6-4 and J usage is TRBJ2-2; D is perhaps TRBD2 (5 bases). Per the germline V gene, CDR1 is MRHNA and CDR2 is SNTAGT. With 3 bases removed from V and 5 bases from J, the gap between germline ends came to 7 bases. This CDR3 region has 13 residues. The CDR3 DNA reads TGTGCCAGCAGTGAATCGGGGACCGGGGAGCTGTTTTTT. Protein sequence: CASSESGTGELFF.

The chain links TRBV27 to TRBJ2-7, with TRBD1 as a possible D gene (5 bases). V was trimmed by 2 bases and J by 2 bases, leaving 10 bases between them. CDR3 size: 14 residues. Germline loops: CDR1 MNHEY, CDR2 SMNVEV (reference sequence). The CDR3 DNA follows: TGTGCCAGCAGTTTAAGGGGCAGCGCCTACGAGCAGTACTTC. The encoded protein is CASSLRGSAYEQYF.

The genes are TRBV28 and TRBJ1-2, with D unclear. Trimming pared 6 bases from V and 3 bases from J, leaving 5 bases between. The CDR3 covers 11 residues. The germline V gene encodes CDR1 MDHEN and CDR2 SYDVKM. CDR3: CASSLDYGYTF. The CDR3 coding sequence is TGTGCCAGCAGCCTCGACTATGGCTACACCTTC.

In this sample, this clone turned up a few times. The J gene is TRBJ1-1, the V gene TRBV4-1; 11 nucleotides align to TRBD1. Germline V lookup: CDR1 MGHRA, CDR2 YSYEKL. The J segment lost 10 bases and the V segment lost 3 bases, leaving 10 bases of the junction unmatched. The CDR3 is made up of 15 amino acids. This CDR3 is CASSQIAGTGGTAFF. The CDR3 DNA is TGCGCCAGCAGCCAGATAGCCGGGACAGGGGGTACAGCTTTCTTT.

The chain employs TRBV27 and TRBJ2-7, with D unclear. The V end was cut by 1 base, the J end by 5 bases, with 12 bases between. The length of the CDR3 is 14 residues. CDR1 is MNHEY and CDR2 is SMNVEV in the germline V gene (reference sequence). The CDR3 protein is CASSLWAQNHEQYF. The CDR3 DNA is TGTGCCAGCAGTTTATGGGCCCAGAACCACGAGCAGTACTTC.

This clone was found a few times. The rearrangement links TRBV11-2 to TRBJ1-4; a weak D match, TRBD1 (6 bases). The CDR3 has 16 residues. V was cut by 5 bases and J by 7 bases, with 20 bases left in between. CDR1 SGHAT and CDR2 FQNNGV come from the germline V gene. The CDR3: CASSQTWGPIVEKLFF. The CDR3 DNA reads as TGTGCCAGCAGCCAAACCTGGGGGCCCATAGTTGAAAAACTGTTTTTT. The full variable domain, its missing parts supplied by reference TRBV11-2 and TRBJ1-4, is EAGVAQSPRYKIIEKRQSVAFWCNPISGHATLYWYQQILGQGPKLLIQFQNNGVVDDSQLPKDRFSAERLKGVDSTLKIQPAKLEDSAVYLCASSQTWGPIVEKLFFGSGTQLSVL.

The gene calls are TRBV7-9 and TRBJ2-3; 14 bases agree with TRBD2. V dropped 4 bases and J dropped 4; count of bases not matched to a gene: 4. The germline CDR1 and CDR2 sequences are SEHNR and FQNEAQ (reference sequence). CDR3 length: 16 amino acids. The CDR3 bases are TGTGCCAGCAGCTCGGGACTAGCGGGAGACTCAGATACGCAGTATTTT. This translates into CASSSGLAGDSDTQYF.

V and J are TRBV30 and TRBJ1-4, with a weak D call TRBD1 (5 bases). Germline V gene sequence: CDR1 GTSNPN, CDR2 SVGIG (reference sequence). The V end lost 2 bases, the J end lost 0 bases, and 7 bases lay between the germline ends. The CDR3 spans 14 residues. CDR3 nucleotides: TGTGCCTGGAGTAAACAGGCAACTAATGAAAAACTGTTTTTT. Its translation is CAWSKQATNEKLFF.

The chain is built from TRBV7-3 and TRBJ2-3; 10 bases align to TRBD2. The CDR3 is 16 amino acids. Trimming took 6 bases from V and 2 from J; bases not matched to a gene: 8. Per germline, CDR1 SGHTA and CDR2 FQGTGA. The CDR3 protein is CASSPIAGGNTDTQYF. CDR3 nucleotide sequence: TGTGCCAGCAGTCCTATAGCGGGAGGAAACACAGATACGCAGTATTTT.

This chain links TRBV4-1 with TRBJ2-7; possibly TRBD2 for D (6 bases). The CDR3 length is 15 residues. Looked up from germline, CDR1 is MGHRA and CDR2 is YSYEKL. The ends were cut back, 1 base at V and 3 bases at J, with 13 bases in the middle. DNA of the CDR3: TGCGCCAGCAGCCAAGGCGTGGGACTCAACTACGAGCAGTACTTC. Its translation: CASSQGVGLNYEQYF.

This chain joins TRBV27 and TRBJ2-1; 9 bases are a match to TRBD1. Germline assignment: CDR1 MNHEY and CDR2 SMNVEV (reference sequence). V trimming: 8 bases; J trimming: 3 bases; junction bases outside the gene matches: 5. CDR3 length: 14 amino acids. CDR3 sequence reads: CASGSTGGYNEQFF. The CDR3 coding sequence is TGTGCCAGCGGCTCGACAGGGGGCTACAATGAGCAGTTCTTC.

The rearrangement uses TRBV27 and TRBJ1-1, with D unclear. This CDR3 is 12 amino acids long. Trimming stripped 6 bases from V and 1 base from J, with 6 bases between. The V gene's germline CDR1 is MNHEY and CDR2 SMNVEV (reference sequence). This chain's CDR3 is CASSRRNTEAFF. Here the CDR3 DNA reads TGTGCCAGCAGCCGTAGGAACACTGAAGCTTTCTTT.

DNA of the CDR3: TGCGCCAGCAGCCCAAAACGGGTTAGCGGAAGCTCCTACAATGAGCAGTTCTTC. Translating gives CASSPKRVSGSSYNEQFF. V gene TRBV5-1 combines with J gene TRBJ2-1; possibly TRBD2 for D (6 bases). Germline V gives CDR1 SGHRS, CDR2 YFSETQ. The CDR3 covers 18 residues. V dropped 4 bases and J dropped 0 bases, with 20 bases sitting between them.

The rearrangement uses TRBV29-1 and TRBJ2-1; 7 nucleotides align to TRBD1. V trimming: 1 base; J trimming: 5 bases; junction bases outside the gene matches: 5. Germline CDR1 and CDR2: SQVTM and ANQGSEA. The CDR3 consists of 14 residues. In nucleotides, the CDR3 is TGCAGCGTTGAAGGAGAGGGGGCGAACAATGAGCAGTTCTTC. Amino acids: CSVEGEGANNEQFF.